These 13 T cell receptor beta chains share one sample of origin, sequenced in a study of blood T cell repertoires in COVID-19. Assay used: immunoSEQ multiplex PCR; TCRdb lists only in-frame clones, some missing. Of approximately 360,000 clones listed, roughly 87% were seen once; the top ten hold approximately 4.7%. Sequencing used PBMCs or T cells enriched from blood (not recorded which). The receptors were gathered from a woman between 45 and 60 years old who had recovered from COVID-19.

The chain couples TRBV5-1 to TRBJ1-2; 7 bases agree with TRBD1. CDR3 length: 17 residues. CDR1 SGHRS and CDR2 YFSETQ come from the germline V gene. V was pared by 4 bases and J by 1 base, with 13 bases of the junction left unmatched. The DNA for the CDR3 is TGCGCCAGCAGCCCCAGTGGGCAGGGGGACGTTAACTATGGCTACACCTTC. It translates to CASSPSGQGDVNYGYTF.

The chain couples TRBV11-1 to TRBJ1-1; TRBD1 might be the D (5 bases). V dropped 1 base and J dropped 0 bases, with 6 bases sitting between them. Germline assignment: CDR1 SGHAT and CDR2 FQDESV (reference sequence). The CDR3 extends over 14 amino acids. The CDR3 nucleotides are TGTGCCAGCAGCTTAGACAGGTTGAACACTGAAGCTTTCTTT. It specifies CASSLDRLNTEAFF.

This clone was counted between two and nine times. DNA of the CDR3: TGTGCCAGCAGCCAGGGGGGAGGCTATGGCTACACCTTC. It codes for CASSQGGGYGYTF. The chain combines TRBV7-3 with TRBJ1-2; 7 bases agree with TRBD1. Trimming took 5 bases from V and 4 from J; bases not matched to a gene: 4. Germline CDR1 SGHTA, CDR2 FQGTGA. The CDR3 runs 13 residues. Full variable domain (rest looked up from reference TRBV7-3 and TRBJ1-2): GAGVSQTPSNKVTEKGKYVELRCDPISGHTALYWYRQSLGQGPEFLIYFQGTGAADDSGLPNDRFFAVRPEGSVSTLKIQRTERGDSAVYLCASSQGGGYGYTFGSGTRLTVV.

CDR3 nucleotide sequence: TGTGCCAGCGGGCAGGTAGCGGGCCCGAAGGGTGGCACGCAGTATTTT. It is translated as CASGQVAGPKGGTQYF. The rearrangement uses TRBV7-9 and TRBJ2-3, with 7 positions matching TRBD2. CDR3 size: 16 residues. The germline V gene encodes CDR1 SEHNR and CDR2 FQNEAQ (reference sequence). V was pared by 8 bases and J by 9 bases, with 20 bases of the junction left unmatched.

The chain employs TRBV30 and TRBJ2-2; D is possibly TRBD1 (6 bases). The length of the CDR3 is 15 residues. The V end lost 0 bases, the J end lost 4 bases, and 12 bases lay between the germline ends. CDR1 is GTSNPN and CDR2 is SVGIG in the germline V gene (reference sequence). Here the CDR3 reads CAWSVIIRGTGELFF. CDR3 DNA sequence: TGTGCCTGGAGTGTAATTATCAGGGGCACCGGGGAGCTGTTTTTT.

The chain joins TRBV5-6 to TRBJ1-6; unclear D gene. Trimming removed 3 bases from V and 8 bases from J, with 12 bases in between. The germline CDR1 and CDR2 sequences are SGHDT and YYEEEE. The CDR3 runs 14 residues. In DNA form, the CDR3 reads TGTGCCAGCAGCTCCATATCCCGGGATTCACCCCTCCACTTT. This gives the protein CASSSISRDSPLHF.

CDR3 sequence (DNA): TGTGCCAGCAGCACAGGGGGCATTGGCTACACCTTC. Protein sequence: CASSTGGIGYTF. The rearrangement uses TRBV7-2 and TRBJ1-2, with 9 bases aligning to TRBD1. The J segment lost 7 bases and the V segment lost 5 bases, leaving 2 bases of the junction unmatched. Germline loops: CDR1 SGHTA, CDR2 FQGNSA. The length of the CDR3 is 12 residues. The full variable domain, with the rest looked up from reference TRBV7-2 and TRBJ1-2, is GAGVSQSPSNKVTEKGKDVELRCDPISGHTALYWYRQSLGQGLEFLIYFQGNSAPDKSGLPSDRFSAERTGGSVSTLTIQRTQQEDSAVYLCASSTGGIGYTFGSGTRLTVV.

V usage is TRBV7-2 and J usage is TRBJ1-2, with 9 bases matching TRBD1. This CDR3 comprises 14 residues. Germline CDR1 and CDR2: SGHTA and FQGNSA. V lost 5 bases to trimming and J lost 7 bases; unmatched junction nucleotides: 8. CDR3: CASSQWGQGLGYTF. The DNA of the CDR3 is TGTGCCAGCAGCCAGTGGGGACAGGGTCTTGGCTACACCTTC.

J is TRBJ2-3 and V is TRBV3-1 (or the pseudogene TRBV3-2); 13 nucleotides line up with TRBD2. Germline CDR1 and CDR2: LGHDT and YNNKEL (reference sequence). Trimming cost V 4 bases and J 3 bases; bases outside gene matches: 10. The CDR3 totals 18 residues. The CDR3 reads CASSLGLAGTGGTDTQYF. In DNA form, the CDR3 reads TGTGCCAGCAGCCTGGGACTAGCGGGAACTGGAGGAACAGATACGCAGTATTTT.

This chain uses TRBV30 with TRBJ1-6; D gene uncertain. Trimming took off 1 base at V and 3 bases at J, with 10 bases between the two ends. Per germline, CDR1 GTSNPN and CDR2 SVGIG (reference sequence). This CDR3 is 15 amino acids long. This CDR3 is CAWSGQVSYNSPLHF. CDR3 DNA: TGTGCCTGGAGTGGGCAGGTCAGCTATAATTCACCCCTCCACTTT.

This clone has only one observation. The DNA of the CDR3 is TGTGCCATACAGGTTAATGAAAAACTGTTTTTT. It yields the protein CAIQVNEKLFF. The chain combines TRBV30 with TRBJ1-4; perhaps TRBD1 as D (5 bases). There are 11 residues in the CDR3. Trimming removed 8 bases from V and 4 bases from J, with 8 bases in between. CDR1 GTSNPN and CDR2 SVGIG come from the germline V gene (reference sequence).

The chain has TRBV16 and TRBJ1-1; 8 bases align to TRBD1. The CDR3 runs 16 residues. Germline CDR1 and CDR2: KGHSY and FQNENV. The junction had 17 bases not matched to a gene; V was cut back by 3 bases and J by 11 bases. CDR3 DNA: TGTGCCAGCAGCCATTCCGAGGACAGGGAGGGATATAAGGCTTTCTTT. This codes for CASSHSEDREGYKAFF.

This clone was detected ten times or more. The chain couples TRBV30 to TRBJ2-2; possibly TRBD1 for D (5 bases). Germline CDR1 and CDR2: GTSNPN and SVGIG (reference sequence). This CDR3 has 15 residues. Deletions cut 5 bases from V and 4 bases from J, with 17 bases between. CDR3 region: CAWQTGTQFTGELFF. CDR3 sequence (DNA): TGTGCCTGGCAAACAGGAACCCAATTCACCGGGGAGCTGTTTTTT.